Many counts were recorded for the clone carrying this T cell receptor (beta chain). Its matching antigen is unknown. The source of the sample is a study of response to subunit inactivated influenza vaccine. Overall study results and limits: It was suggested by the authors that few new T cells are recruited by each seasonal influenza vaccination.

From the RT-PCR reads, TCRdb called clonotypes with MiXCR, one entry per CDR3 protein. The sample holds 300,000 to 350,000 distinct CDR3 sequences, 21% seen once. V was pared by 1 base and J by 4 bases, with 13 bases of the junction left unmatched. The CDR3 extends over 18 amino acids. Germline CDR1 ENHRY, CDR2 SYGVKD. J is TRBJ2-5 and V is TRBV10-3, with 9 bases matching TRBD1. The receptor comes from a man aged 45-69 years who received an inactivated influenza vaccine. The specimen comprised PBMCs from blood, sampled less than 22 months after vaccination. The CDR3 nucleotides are TGTGCCATCAGTGAGTTTTCGGCCTGGACAGGGGTATTAGAGACCCAGTACTTC. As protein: CAISEFSAWTGVLETQYF.